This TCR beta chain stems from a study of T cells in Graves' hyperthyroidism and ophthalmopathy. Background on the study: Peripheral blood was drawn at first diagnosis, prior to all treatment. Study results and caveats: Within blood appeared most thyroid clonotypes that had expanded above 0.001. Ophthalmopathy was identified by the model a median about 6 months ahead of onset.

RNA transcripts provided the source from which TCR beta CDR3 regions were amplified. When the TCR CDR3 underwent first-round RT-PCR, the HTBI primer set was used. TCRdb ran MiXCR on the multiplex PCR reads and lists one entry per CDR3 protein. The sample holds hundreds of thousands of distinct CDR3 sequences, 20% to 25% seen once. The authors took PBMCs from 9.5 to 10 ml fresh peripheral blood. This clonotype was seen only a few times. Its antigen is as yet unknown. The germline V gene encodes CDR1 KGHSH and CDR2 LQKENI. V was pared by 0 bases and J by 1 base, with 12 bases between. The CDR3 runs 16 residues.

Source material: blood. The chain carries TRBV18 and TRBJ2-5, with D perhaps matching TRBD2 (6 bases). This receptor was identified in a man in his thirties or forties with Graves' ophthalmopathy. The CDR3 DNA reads TGTGCCAGCTCACCACCGTTGGGTAGCGGCCAAGAGACCCAGTACTTC. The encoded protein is CASSPPLGSGQETQYF.